These T cell receptor beta chains were read from a single sample in a study of blood T cell repertoires in COVID-19. Sequencing was performed with immunoSEQ multiplex PCR; in TCRdb, only in-frame clones are kept and a portion is missing. The data show around 130,000 clones, 84% seen once. The specimen sequenced was peripheral blood. The origin of the receptors is a woman aged 80 or over with acute or convalescent COVID-19. CDR3s include the opening cysteine and the closing phenylalanine or tryptophan. The order of the fields is D gene, clone size, J gene, V gene, CDR3 DNA, CDR3 protein. D genes are given only for firm matches. The size field is filled for only some rows; it gives once, few, many or a size class.

D: TRBD2; size: -; J: TRBJ2-1; V: TRBV27; DNA: TGTGCCAGCAGTTCACCTAGCGGAGACAATGAGCAGTTCTTC; CDR3: CASSSPSGDNEQFF
D: -; size: once; J: TRBJ1-3; V: TRBV9; DNA: TGTGCCAGCAGCGTAGGCTGGGCTAACTCTGGAAACACCATATATTTT; CDR3: CASSVGWANSGNTIYF
D: TRBD2; size: -; J: TRBJ2-1; V: TRBV6-5; DNA: TGTGCCAGCAGTAGGACTAGCGGGGGGGGAGAGCAGTTCTTC; CDR3: CASSRTSGGGEQFF
D: -; size: -; J: TRBJ1-5; V: TRBV12-3/TRBV12-4; DNA: TGTGCCAGCAGTCCATCTCGAGGGCCCCAGCATTTT; CDR3: CASSPSRGPQHF
D: -; size: -; J: TRBJ1-3; V: TRBV19; DNA: TGTGCCAGTAGTACGGGATTTAACACCATATATTTT; CDR3: CASSTGFNTIYF
D: TRBD1; size: -; J: TRBJ1-6; V: TRBV2; DNA: TGTGCCAGCAAACGGACAGGGTCTGAAAATTCACCCCTCCACTTT; CDR3: CASKRTGSENSPLHF
D: -; size: once; J: TRBJ2-2; V: TRBV3-1/TRBV3-2; DNA: TGTGCCAGCAGCAGGGGGTCTAACACCGGGGAGCTGTTTTTT; CDR3: CASSRGSNTGELFF
D: TRBD1; size: -; J: TRBJ2-7; V: TRBV5-1; DNA: TGCGCCAGCAGCTTGGGTTCCCCCGGACAGGGGGCCTACGAGCAGTACTTC; CDR3: CASSLGSPGQGAYEQYF
D: TRBD1; size: -; J: TRBJ1-4; V: TRBV19; DNA: TGTGCCAGTCGGGATTTACAGGGGCCACCTGGGGAAAAACTGTTTTTT; CDR3: CASRDLQGPPGEKLFF
D: -; size: -; J: TRBJ2-2; V: TRBV4-1; DNA: TGCGCCAGCAGAAAGGGAGTAACGAACACCGGGGAGCTGTTTTTT; CDR3: CASRKGVTNTGELFF
D: -; size: few; J: TRBJ2-1; V: TRBV19; DNA: TGTGCCAGTAGTATAGGGGGGGGCCTAAATGAGCAGTTCTTC; CDR3: CASSIGGGLNEQFF
D: TRBD2; size: -; J: TRBJ2-3; V: TRBV5-6; DNA: TGTGCCAGCAGCCCGACTAGCGGGAGGACCTATAGCACAGATACGCAGTATTTT; CDR3: CASSPTSGRTYSTDTQYF
D: -; size: -; J: TRBJ2-2; V: TRBV29-1; DNA: TGCAGCGTTGCACTCGCCGGGGAGCTGTTTTTT; CDR3: CSVALAGELFF
D: -; size: -; J: TRBJ2-7; V: TRBV21-1; DNA: TGTGCCAGCACCTTGGACAGGGGGCCCTACGAGCAGTACTTC; CDR3: CASTLDRGPYEQYF
D: TRBD1; size: once; J: TRBJ2-5; V: TRBV5-4; DNA: TGTGCCAGCAGCCGGGACAGGGCCGAGACCCAGTACTTC; CDR3: CASSRDRAETQYF
D: -; size: -; J: TRBJ1-1; V: TRBV5-1; DNA: TGCGCCAGCAGCCGGGATATAGTCCCAACCGGACGCATGAACACTGAAGCTTTCTTT; CDR3: CASSRDIVPTGRMNTEAFF
D: -; size: -; J: TRBJ1-2; V: TRBV3-1/TRBV3-2; DNA: TGTGCCAGCAGTTATACAGGGTCGTATGGCTACACCTTC; CDR3: CASSYTGSYGYTF
D: TRBD1; size: -; J: TRBJ1-6; V: TRBV6-5; DNA: TGTGCCAGCAGCCCACAGGGGGGTAATTCACCCCTCCACTTT; CDR3: CASSPQGGNSPLHF
D: -; size: -; J: TRBJ1-3; V: TRBV7-2; DNA: TGTGCCAGCAGCTTAGATGGCAGTGGAAACACCATATATTTT; CDR3: CASSLDGSGNTIYF
D: -; size: -; J: TRBJ2-1; V: TRBV5-1; DNA: TGCGCCAGCAGCCGTGGCGGGACCTTTTACAATGAGCAGTTCTTC; CDR3: CASSRGGTFYNEQFF
D: -; size: -; J: TRBJ2-3; V: TRBV27; DNA: TGTGCCAGCAGAGGAAGCAGGAGCACAGATACGCAGTATTTT; CDR3: CASRGSRSTDTQYF
D: TRBD1; size: -; J: TRBJ1-2; V: TRBV7-2; DNA: TGTGCCAGCAGCGTCGACAGGGGGCTGAGCTATGGCTACACCTTC; CDR3: CASSVDRGLSYGYTF
D: TRBD2; size: -; J: TRBJ2-3; V: TRBV5-1; DNA: TGCGCCAGCAGCAGGACTAGCGGGGTGGGCACAGATACGCAGTATTTT; CDR3: CASSRTSGVGTDTQYF
D: TRBD2; size: -; J: TRBJ2-2; V: TRBV7-8; DNA: TGTGCCAGCAGTACCAGGGCGCTAGCGGGGGCCTCGAACACCGGGGAGCTGTTTTTT; CDR3: CASSTRALAGASNTGELFF
D: -; size: -; J: TRBJ1-5; V: TRBV23-1; DNA: TGCGCCAGCAGTCGCCACCGGGACATTCAGAGCAATCAGCCCCAGCATTTT; CDR3: CASSRHRDIQSNQPQHF
D: TRBD2; size: -; J: TRBJ2-1; V: TRBV7-9; DNA: TGTGCCAGCAGCTTAGCCCGGACTAGCGGGAGGGCCTACAATGAGCAGTTCTTC; CDR3: CASSLARTSGRAYNEQFF
D: TRBD1; size: few; J: TRBJ2-7; V: TRBV18; DNA: TGTGCCAGCTCACCGCGGACAGGGGGGACCTACGAGCAGTACTTC; CDR3: CASSPRTGGTYEQYF
D: -; size: few; J: TRBJ1-2; V: TRBV7-2; DNA: TGTGCCAGCAGCAAGGGACTCGTCGGCTATGGCTACACCTTC; CDR3: CASSKGLVGYGYTF
D: TRBD1; size: few; J: TRBJ1-2; V: TRBV19; DNA: TGTGCCAGTGGGACAGGGGTTCATTATGGCTACACCTTC; CDR3: CASGTGVHYGYTF
D: TRBD1; size: -; J: TRBJ2-3; V: TRBV3-1/TRBV3-2; DNA: TGTGCCAGCAGCCAAGCACGACAGGGACGTAGCACAGATACGCAGTATTTT; CDR3: CASSQARQGRSTDTQYF
D: -; size: -; J: TRBJ2-5; V: TRBV2; DNA: TGTGCCAGCAGTGAAACCAGGGATGGAGCCCAGTACTTC; CDR3: CASSETRDGAQYF
D: TRBD2; size: -; J: TRBJ2-2; V: TRBV19; DNA: TGTGCCAGTACTAGCGGGAGCGACTGGTCCGGGGAGCTGTTTTTT; CDR3: CASTSGSDWSGELFF
D: TRBD1; size: -; J: TRBJ1-3; V: TRBV9; DNA: TGTGCCAGCAGCAGATTAGGGACAGACCTCTCTGGAAACACCATATATTTT; CDR3: CASSRLGTDLSGNTIYF
D: TRBD2; size: -; J: TRBJ2-7; V: TRBV6-5; DNA: TGTGCCAGCAGTTACCGACTAGCGGGTACCTACGAGCAGTACTTC; CDR3: CASSYRLAGTYEQYF
D: -; size: few; J: TRBJ2-1; V: TRBV6-2/TRBV6-3; DNA: TGTGCCAGCAGTTACCACGGAGATGAGCAGTTCTTC; CDR3: CASSYHGDEQFF
D: -; size: -; J: TRBJ2-2; V: TRBV7-6; DNA: TGTGCCAGCAGCTTAGAGGGGGGGGCCACCGGGGAGCTGTTTTTT; CDR3: CASSLEGGATGELFF
D: -; size: -; J: TRBJ1-1; V: TRBV12-3/TRBV12-4; DNA: TGTGCCAGCAATCCCCGTTCCGGGGGGGAAGCTTTCTTT; CDR3: CASNPRSGGEAFF
D: TRBD1; size: -; J: TRBJ1-2; V: TRBV19; DNA: TGTGCCAGTACCAACCCCGGGACAGGGGACTATGGCTACACCTTC; CDR3: CASTNPGTGDYGYTF
D: -; size: -; J: TRBJ2-2; V: TRBV25-1; DNA: TGTGCCAGCAGTGACCTGGCGGGCGGGGAGCTGTTTTTT; CDR3: CASSDLAGGELFF